This T cell receptor beta chain originates from a study of shared clonotypes between healthy human individuals. Overall study: The people who gave samples were a couple of women and three men aged 18 to 49.

This clone was seen only a few times. Every donor was a Caucasian adult from Nashville, Tennessee. Sequencing was at deep level. Sequenced by immunoSEQ multiplex PCR; TCRdb stores in-frame clones only, minus some. The sample yields about 520,000 clones, more than 65% seen once. The TCR was taken from a woman in her thirties or forties in good health. Some clones in this sample may be carry-over from other donors' samples. The sequencing sample was made of PBMCs.

CDR3 loop: CASNGGQVEKLFF. CDR3 nucleotide sequence: TGTGCCAGCAATGGGGGGCAAGTTGAAAAACTGTTTTTT. J is TRBJ1-4 and V is TRBV28; D perhaps matches TRBD1 (6 bases). CDR1 MDHEN and CDR2 SYDVKM come from the germline V gene. Trimming left V 7 bases short and J 7 bases short, with 13 bases between. The CDR3 runs to 13 residues.